The 10 T cell receptor beta chains reported below all come from one sample, sequenced in a study of glioma-infiltrating T cells after dendritic cell vaccination. The assay was immunoSEQ multiplex PCR, and TCRdb's table has in-frame clones only and misses some. The top ten hold over 2.5% of the sample, which has 20,000 to 30,000 clones, roughly 91% seen once. The sample's time point: after dendritic cell vaccination, including at tumor progression/relapse. The material sequenced was blood, taken after dendritic cell vaccination. These receptors were obtained from a human donor with glioblastoma.

The chain employs TRBV5-4 and TRBJ1-1; D is perhaps TRBD1 (5 bases). CDR3 length: 15 residues. Trimming took off 7 bases at V and 1 base at J, with 17 bases between the two ends. The germline CDR1 and CDR2 sequences are SGHNT and YYREEE (reference sequence). CDR3 sequence: CASGGPGGGNTEAFF. The CDR3 coding sequence is TGTGCCAGCGGAGGCCCCGGCGGGGGGAACACTGAAGCTTTCTTT.

This chain connects TRBV15 to TRBJ1-2; weak D call: TRBD1 (5 bases). The germline V gene has CDR1 LNHNV and CDR2 YYDKDF (reference sequence). CDR3 size: 16 residues. The V end lost 4 bases, the J end lost 2 bases, and 17 bases lay between the germline ends. The CDR3 coding sequence is TGTGCCACCAGCACAGGGTCGCGAGGACCGAACTATGGCTACACCTTC. Translation: CATSTGSRGPNYGYTF.

This chain joins TRBV2 and TRBJ1-1; 9 bases fit TRBD1. Germline V gene lookup returns CDR1 SNHLY and CDR2 FYNNEI. CDR3 length: 14 residues. J gave up 5 bases and V 6 bases, and 7 bases lay outside the gene matches. CDR3 sequence reads: CASSNGQGRTEAFF. The CDR3 DNA sequence: TGTGCCAGCAGCAACGGACAGGGGAGGACTGAAGCTTTCTTT.

The DNA for the CDR3 is TGTGCCAGCACGCTGACAGGGGATCTCACCGGGGAGCTGTTTTTT. It specifies CASTLTGDLTGELFF. The J gene is TRBJ2-2, the V gene TRBV7-9, with TRBD1 identical over 8 bases. The junction had 8 bases not matched to a gene; V was cut back by 7 bases and J by 4 bases. The CDR3 covers 15 residues. Germline-derived CDR1 and CDR2 are SEHNR and FQNEAQ (reference sequence).

The chain carries TRBV10-3 and TRBJ2-3, with 7 bases that match TRBD1. The CDR3 runs 16 residues. Germline lookup yields CDR1 ENHRY and CDR2 SYGVKD. With 2 bases clipped from V and 5 bases from J, the junction kept 10 bases outside the gene matches. The CDR3 DNA reads TGTGCCATCAGTGAGAGGGGGACAGAACCTATAGATACGCAGTATTTT. Amino acid sequence: CAISERGTEPIDTQYF.

The chain recombines TRBV6-5 with TRBJ1-5; D ambiguous. V was clipped by 2 bases and J by 2 bases, with 10 bases between them. CDR1 is MNHEY, CDR2 SVGAGI, per germline. The CDR3 has 15 amino acids. The CDR3 loop is CASSYARVGNQPQHF. The CDR3, as DNA: TGTGCCAGCAGTTACGCGAGGGTTGGCAATCAGCCCCAGCATTTT.

The chain combines TRBV30 with TRBJ2-7, with D perhaps matching TRBD1 (5 bases). Trimming shortened V by 1 base and J by 3 bases, and 10 bases separated the two germline ends. CDR1 GTSNPN and CDR2 SVGIG come from the germline V gene (reference sequence). The CDR3 covers 13 residues. The CDR3 nucleotides are TGTGCCTGGAGTGGGCTAGGGGTCTACGAGCAGTACTTC. It is translated as CAWSGLGVYEQYF.

The rearrangement uses TRBV10-3 and TRBJ2-1; 7 nucleotides line up with TRBD2. The germline gives CDR1 ENHRY, CDR2 SYGVKD. The CDR3 sequence is 13 residues long. Germline trimming cut 11 bases from V and 5 bases from J; bases unmatched to any gene: 9. The CDR3 loop reads CAGPGGKHNEQFF. CDR3 DNA sequence: TGTGCCGGCCCGGGGGGTAAGCACAATGAGCAGTTCTTC.

V is TRBV6-5 and J is TRBJ1-2; D is unresolved. CDR1 and CDR2 from the germline V gene are MNHEY and SVGAGI. The CDR3 is 14 amino acids. Trimming cost V 9 bases and J 4 bases, with 18 bases left between them. In DNA form, the CDR3 reads TGTGCCAGGGATGAGAGGATAAGTCTCTATGGCTACACCTTC. This translates into CARDERISLYGYTF.

The genes are TRBV7-2 and TRBJ2-1, with D unclear. Germline loops: CDR1 SGHTA, CDR2 FQGNSA. The V end was cut by 3 bases, the J end by 7 bases, with 7 bases between. This CDR3 contains 12 residues. In DNA, the CDR3 is TGTGCCAGCAGCTTCTTCGGTAATGAGCAGTTCTTC. Translated: CASSFFGNEQFF.